This T cell receptor beta chain was sequenced during a study of T cell changes during pregnancy in multiple sclerosis. Assay: immunoSEQ multiplex PCR; the TCRdb copy retains only in-frame clones and omits some. The sample yields 90,000 or so clones, 80% to 95% seen once. Per germline, CDR1 MNHNS and CDR2 SASEGT. V lost 4 bases to trimming and J lost 4 bases, with 13 bases between them. This CDR3 region has 14 residues. This chain uses TRBV6-1 with TRBJ1-2, with D perhaps matching TRBD1 (6 bases). The source of this sequence is a female donor in good health, enrolled as a control in a pregnancy study. The sequences come from peripheral blood, collected in the first trimester of pregnancy. DNA of the CDR3: TGTGCCAGCAGTGCTAGGACAGATCGCTATGGCTACACCTTC. This codes for CASSARTDRYGYTF.